A selection of T cell receptor beta chains follows, all from one sample in a study of human T cells and chemical hapten exposure. TCRdb reprocessed the RACE reads via MiXCR and lists one record per CDR3 protein. The data show 95,000 to 130,000 distinct CDR3 sequences, around 10% seen once. The source material was whole blood, sampled in connection with sensitization to the hapten diphenylcyclopropenone (DPC). These receptors all stem from a woman aged 45-60 years with alopecia areata. Some clones in this sample may be carry-over from other donors' samples. The CDR3 runs from the conserved cysteine through the conserved F or W. A D gene is named only where the DNA matches it firmly. Some rows mark clone size as missing; the rest say once, few, many or name a class of expanded clone.

cdr3_aa: CASSSRVAGHHESQYF
cdr3_nt: TGTGCCAGCAGTTCAAGGGTAGCGGGGCATCACGAGTCCCAGTACTTC
d_call: TRBD2
clone_size: few
v_call: TRBV6-5
j_call: TRBJ2-5

cdr3_aa: CASSQPGQSNTGELFF
cdr3_nt: TGTGCCAGCAGTCAACCGGGACAGTCGAACACCGGGGAGCTGTTTTTT
d_call: TRBD1
clone_size: many
v_call: TRBV6-2/TRBV6-3
j_call: TRBJ2-2

cdr3_aa: CSARVLAGGQFVGTDTQYF
cdr3_nt: TGCAGTGCTAGAGTACTAGCGGGGGGGCAATTTGTTGGCACAGATACGCAGTATTTT
d_call: TRBD2
clone_size: NA
v_call: TRBV20-1
j_call: TRBJ2-3

cdr3_aa: CASSHGTGPNTEAFF
cdr3_nt: TGTGCCAGCAGCCATGGGACAGGTCCGAACACTGAAGCTTTCTTT
d_call: TRBD1
clone_size: many
v_call: TRBV5-5
j_call: TRBJ1-1

cdr3_aa: CASSPHRGLTDTQYF
cdr3_nt: TGCGCCAGCAGCCCCCACCGGGGGCTGACAGATACGCAGTATTTT
d_call: NA
clone_size: many
v_call: TRBV4-3
j_call: TRBJ2-3

cdr3_aa: CASSQTLSEQYF
cdr3_nt: TGTGCCAGCAGCCAGACCTTGTCCGAGCAGTACTTC
d_call: NA
clone_size: NA
v_call: TRBV3-1
j_call: TRBJ2-7

cdr3_aa: CSAENGIGYGYTF
cdr3_nt: TGCAGTGCCGAGAATGGCATAGGCTATGGCTACACCTTC
d_call: NA
clone_size: NA
v_call: TRBV20-1
j_call: TRBJ1-2

cdr3_aa: CASSLDIVSSGNTIYF
cdr3_nt: TGTGCCAGCAGCTTGGACATTGTGAGCTCTGGAAACACCATATATTTT
d_call: NA
clone_size: few
v_call: TRBV5-5
j_call: TRBJ1-3

cdr3_aa: CASSWRQGAQVYGYTF
cdr3_nt: TGCGCCAGCAGCTGGAGACAGGGGGCGCAAGTATATGGCTACACCTTC
d_call: TRBD1
clone_size: many
v_call: TRBV5-1
j_call: TRBJ1-2

cdr3_aa: CASLSSGRTTQYF
cdr3_nt: TGTGCCAGCCTGTCTAGCGGGAGGACTACGCAGTATTTT
d_call: TRBD2
clone_size: NA
v_call: TRBV7-9
j_call: TRBJ2-3